The 25 T cell receptor beta chains presented below share a single source sample, sequenced in a study of regulatory T cells in long-lasting Graves disease. Combining iRepertoire HTBI primers with Arm-PCR of CDR3 regions, the authors built TCR beta libraries. Using its own MiXCR run on the multiplex PCR reads, TCRdb lists one record per CDR3 protein. Seen here are approximately 470,000 distinct CDR3 sequences, around 15% observed once, and the top ten hold more than 9%. Time point: newly diagnosed GD, antithyroid drugs for less than 3 months. Preparation of the TCR library used RNA extracted from PBMCs. The data were also submitted as part of a second study, on T cells in Graves' hyperthyroidism and ophthalmopathy.

The specimen was peripheral blood mononuclear cells (PBMCs), collected at new diagnosis, from a patient treated with antithyroid drugs. The receptors come from a man in his forties with Graves disease.

This clonotype was seen repeatedly, ten times or more. The V and J genes are TRBV28 and TRBJ2-3; D ambiguous. There are 12 residues in the CDR3. V lost 2 bases to trimming and J lost 12 bases, with 12 bases between them. The V gene's germline CDR1 is MDHEN and CDR2 SYDVKM. The CDR3 loop is CASSLTPSFQYF. In DNA, the CDR3 is TGTGCCAGCAGTTTAACCCCCTCGTTTCAGTATTTT.

This clonotype was counted once. The chain carries TRBV10-3 and TRBJ1-1, with 7 bases fitting TRBD1. This CDR3 is 11 amino acids long. CDR1 is ENHRY, CDR2 SYGVKD, per germline. V shed 8 bases, J shed 8 bases, and the junction held 5 bases outside the gene matches. CDR3 DNA sequence: TGTGCCATCCGGGACAGACAAGAAGCTTTCTTT. Translation: CAIRDRQEAFF.

There are many counts of this clonotype. This rearrangement joins TRBV30 to TRBJ2-2, with D perhaps TRBD2 (5 bases). CDR3 size: 14 residues. Between the trimmed V and J ends, which lost 0 bases and 4 bases, there was a span of 9 bases. Per the germline V gene, CDR1 is GTSNPN and CDR2 is SVGIG (reference sequence). CDR3 sequence: CAWSVRGRTGELFF. In DNA, the CDR3 is TGTGCCTGGAGTGTACGAGGGCGCACCGGGGAGCTGTTTTTT.

This clonotype was seen many times. The chain recombines TRBV12-3 or TRBV12-4 with TRBJ2-5, with D tentatively TRBD1 or TRBD2 (5 bases each). V lost 5 bases and J lost 5, with 12 bases in between. CDR3 length: 13 amino acids. CDR3 region: CASSLGRWETQYF. The CDR3 DNA reads TGTGCCAGCAGTCTGGGACGGTGGGAGACCCAGTACTTC.

V is TRBV14 and J is TRBJ1-2, with D possibly TRBD1 on 5 matching bases. The V gene lost 1 base and the J gene lost 7 bases, with 10 bases spanning the gap. Germline V gives CDR1 SGHDN, CDR2 FVKESK. CDR3 length: 13 residues. CDR3 loop: CASSQARGFGYTF. The DNA for the CDR3 is TGTGCCAGCAGCCAAGCTCGGGGGTTTGGCTACACCTTC.

V is TRBV20-1 and J is TRBJ2-3; D may be TRBD2 (5 bases). The germline V and J ends were trimmed by 5 bases and 0 bases, with 15 bases remaining between them. The germline gives CDR1 DFQATT, CDR2 SNEGSKA (reference sequence). This CDR3 comprises 15 residues. CDR3 sequence: CSAGMMGVSTDTQYF. In DNA, the CDR3 is TGCAGTGCTGGGATGATGGGAGTCAGCACAGATACGCAGTATTTT.

This chain joins TRBV3-1 and TRBJ2-1, with D possibly TRBD2 on 5 matching bases. Trimming cost V 0 bases and J 10 bases, with 13 bases left between them. This CDR3 has 14 amino acids. The germline V gene has CDR1 LGHDT and CDR2 YNNKEL (reference sequence). CDR3 coding DNA: TGTGCCAGCAGCCAAGATTTCGGACTCCGGGAGCAGTTCTTC. Encoded protein: CASSQDFGLREQFF.

This clonotype was counted at least ten times. The chain is built from TRBV7-2 and TRBJ2-7; 9 bases agree with TRBD2. This CDR3 comprises 14 residues. In germline, CDR1 is SGHTA, CDR2 FQGNSA. Trimming removed 5 bases from V and 7 bases from J; junction bases left unmatched: 9. The CDR3 loop is CASSPIAGAREQYF. CDR3 sequence (DNA): TGTGCCAGCAGCCCGATAGCGGGAGCTCGAGAGCAGTACTTC.

The chain joins TRBV30 to TRBJ2-1; weak D call: TRBD1 (6 bases). The CDR3 is made up of 12 amino acids. The germline gives CDR1 GTSNPN, CDR2 SVGIG (reference sequence). Trimming cost V 5 bases and J 6 bases, with 11 bases left between them. The CDR3 region has the DNA TGTGCCTGGGGGGGCTTTAGCAATGAGCAGTTCTTC. It specifies CAWGGFSNEQFF.

This clonotype was observed at least ten times. This sequence joins TRBV2 and TRBJ1-2; 8 positions agree with TRBD1. The V segment lost 6 bases and the J segment 8 bases; nucleotides outside the gene matches: 11. This CDR3 has 14 residues. The germline CDR1 and CDR2 sequences are SNHLY and FYNNEI. The CDR3 loop reads CASSYGTGGDGYTF. The DNA for the CDR3 is TGTGCCAGCAGCTATGGGACAGGCGGAGACGGCTACACCTTC.

The sample holds a few counts of this clonotype. This chain links TRBV11-2 with TRBJ2-5; D not certain. The V gene lost 0 bases and the J gene lost 5 bases, with 10 bases spanning the gap. The CDR3 loop spans 14 amino acids. CDR1 and CDR2 (germline): SGHAT, FQNNGV. The CDR3 DNA follows: TGTGCCAGCAGCTTAGATTTGGGCACGGAGACCCAGTACTTC. Translation gives CASSLDLGTETQYF.

Many counts were recorded for this clonotype. The gene calls are TRBV6-5 and TRBJ2-1; perhaps TRBD1 as D (5 bases). Germline CDR1 MNHEY, CDR2 SVGAGI. The CDR3 covers 14 residues. Trimming pared 2 bases from V and 7 bases from J, leaving 12 bases between. CDR3 in DNA: TGTGCCAGCAGTTACCAGGGTCAGTTGAATGAGCAGTTCTTC. Residues: CASSYQGQLNEQFF.

This clonotype was seen at least ten times. The J gene is TRBJ2-7, the V gene TRBV12-3 or TRBV12-4; D is unresolved. CDR3 length equals 11 residues. Trimming took off 0 bases at V and 7 bases at J, with 4 bases between the two ends. The CDR3 reads CASSLAAEQYF. CDR3 sequence (DNA): TGTGCCAGCAGTTTAGCGGCTGAGCAGTACTTC.

This chain uses TRBV19 with TRBJ2-1, with D tentatively TRBD2 (7 bases). Germline V CDR1 and CDR2: LNHDA, SQIVND (reference sequence). Trimming took 3 bases from V and 1 from J, leaving 13 bases between them. The CDR3 sequence is 16 residues long. CDR3 coding DNA: TGTGCCAGTAGTATCGAGGGGGGGCAATCCTACAATGAGCAGTTCTTC. This codes for CASSIEGGQSYNEQFF.

The chain joins TRBV29-1 to TRBJ2-5; a possible D gene is TRBD2 (5 bases). In germline, CDR1 is SQVTM, CDR2 ANQGSEA. The germline V and J ends were trimmed by 8 bases and 5 bases, with 12 bases remaining between them. CDR3 length equals 11 residues. In nucleotides, the CDR3 is TGCAGCATCGCCGGCGGGGAGACCCAGTACTTC. Its protein product is CSIAGGETQYF.

This clonotype was observed at least ten times. The V call is TRBV20-1, the J call TRBJ2-7; a possible D gene is TRBD2 (6 bases). V lost 5 bases, J lost 3 bases, and 11 bases lay in between. CDR3 length: 12 residues. Per the germline V gene, CDR1 is DFQATT and CDR2 is SNEGSKA (reference sequence). The CDR3 protein is CSARDFNYEQYF. For the CDR3, the DNA is TGCAGTGCTCGGGACTTCAACTACGAGCAGTACTTC.

This clonotype was observed many times. V gene TRBV27 combines with J gene TRBJ2-1; the D gene is possibly TRBD2 (6 bases). Per germline, CDR1 MNHEY and CDR2 SMNVEV (reference sequence). This CDR3 contains 12 residues. V was shortened by 8 bases and J by 9 bases, with 14 bases between the two germline ends. CDR3 coding DNA: TGTGCCAGCGCCCCCCGGGGAGGTGAGCAGTTCTTC. Protein: CASAPRGGEQFF.

The chain combines TRBV4-1 with TRBJ2-7; D not certain. The ends were cut back, 0 bases at V and 1 base at J, with 7 bases in the middle. This CDR3 comprises 14 residues. The germline gives CDR1 MGHRA, CDR2 YSYEKL. The CDR3 coding sequence is TGCGCCAGCAGCCAAGAGACCCAGTCCTACGAGCAGTACTTC. Translated: CASSQETQSYEQYF.

This clonotype was observed at least ten times. The gene calls are TRBV7-8 and TRBJ2-7, with D unresolved. The CDR3 is 14 residues long. With 1 base removed from V and 4 bases from J, the gap between germline ends came to 11 bases. Germline V CDR1 and CDR2: SGHVS, FQNEAQ. The CDR3 region is CASSLVSGLYEQYF. CDR3 DNA sequence: TGTGCCAGCAGCTTAGTTTCTGGGTTGTACGAGCAGTACTTC.

This clonotype has more than one count but fewer than ten. The CDR3 nucleotides read TGTGCCAGCAGCCGTAGAGGCGGGCTCCTAAAGGGCTGGAACGAGCAGTACTTC. As protein: CASSRRGGLLKGWNEQYF. The chain combines TRBV14 with TRBJ2-7, with a tentative D call TRBD2 (5 bases). The CDR3 contains 18 residues. Germline CDR1 and CDR2: SGHDN and FVKESK. The V end lost 4 bases, the J end lost 5 bases, and 27 bases lay between the germline ends.

Note on this clonotype: A much more abundant neighbour one base away suggests this may be a read error. This chain joins TRBV28 and TRBJ1-4; D call uncertain. This CDR3 comprises 13 residues. Trimming left V 6 bases short and J 0 bases short, with 5 bases between. From germline, CDR1 is MDHEN and CDR2 SYDVKM. CDR3 amino acids: CASRVTTNEKLFF. The CDR3 DNA is TGTGCCAGCAGAGTCACAACTAATGAAAAACTGTTTTTT.

This clonotype was counted many times. The V gene is TRBV7-3, the J gene TRBJ2-1; 14 positions agree with TRBD2. V dropped 3 bases and J dropped 7; count of bases not matched to a gene: 5. The CDR3 runs to 16 residues. Per the germline V gene, CDR1 is SGHTA and CDR2 is FQGTGA. CDR3 coding DNA: TGTGCCAGCAGCTTGTCCGGGACTAGCGGGAGAAATGAGCAGTTCTTC. Translated: CASSLSGTSGRNEQFF.

This clonotype was picked up many times. The chain employs TRBV2 and TRBJ2-5; 11 bases match TRBD1. Germline values: CDR1 SNHLY, CDR2 FYNNEI. The CDR3 extends over 15 amino acids. V lost 6 bases to trimming and J lost 5 bases; unmatched junction nucleotides: 8. Here the CDR3 DNA reads TGTGCCAGCAGACCGGACAGGGGGCCTACGGAGACCCAGTACTTC. This translates into CASRPDRGPTETQYF.

This clonotype was counted many times. The chain couples TRBV27 to TRBJ2-7; perhaps D is TRBD1 or TRBD2 (5 bases each). Trimming stripped 4 bases from V and 4 bases from J, with 14 bases between. Germline V CDR1 and CDR2: MNHEY, SMNVEV (reference sequence). The CDR3 covers 14 residues. CDR3 loop: CASSSRGRTYEQYF. Here the CDR3 DNA reads TGTGCCAGCAGTTCTCGGGGCAGGACTTACGAGCAGTACTTC.

Remarks on this clonotype: A much more abundant neighbour one base away suggests this may be a read error. The chain carries TRBV15 and TRBJ2-5; D is possibly TRBD1 (6 bases). CDR3 size: 12 residues. The germline CDR1 and CDR2 sequences are LNHNV and YYDKDF (reference sequence). CDR3 amino acids: CATATGQEAQYF. For the CDR3, the DNA is TGTGCCACCGCGACAGGTCAAGAGGCCCAGTACTTC.